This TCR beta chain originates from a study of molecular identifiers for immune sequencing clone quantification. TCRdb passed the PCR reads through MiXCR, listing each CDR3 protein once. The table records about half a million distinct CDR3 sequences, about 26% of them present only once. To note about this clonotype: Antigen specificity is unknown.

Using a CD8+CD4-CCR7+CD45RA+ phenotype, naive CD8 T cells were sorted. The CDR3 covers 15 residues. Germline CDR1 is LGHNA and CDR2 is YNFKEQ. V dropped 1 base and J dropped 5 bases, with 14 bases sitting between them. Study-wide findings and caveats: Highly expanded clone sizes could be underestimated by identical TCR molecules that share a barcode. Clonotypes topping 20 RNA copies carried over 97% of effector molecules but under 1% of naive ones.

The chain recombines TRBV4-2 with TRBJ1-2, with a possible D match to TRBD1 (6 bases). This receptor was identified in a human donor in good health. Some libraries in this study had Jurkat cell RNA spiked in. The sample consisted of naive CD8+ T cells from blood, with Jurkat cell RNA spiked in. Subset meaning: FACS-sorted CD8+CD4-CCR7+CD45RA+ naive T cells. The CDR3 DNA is TGTGCCAGCAGCCAAGGAATCGAGGGGGGGTATGGCTACACCTTC. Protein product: CASSQGIEGGYGYTF.